These 22 T cell receptor beta chains were all obtained from the same sample, sequenced in a study of regulatory T cells in long-lasting Graves disease (dated by TCRdb to the early 2020s). The library was obtained by multiplex PCR. The sample was run on an Illumina HiSeq 4000. iRepertoire HTBI primers and Arm-PCR amplification of CDR3 regions were used to construct TCR beta libraries. TCRdb's own reprocessing of the public reads used fastp at Q25 and MiXCR and kept productive beta chains. Each CDR3 protein appears once, grouped with its most common genes and DNA. For this sample the table gives 400,000 to 500,000 distinct CDR3 sequences, of which 14% were detected only once. The top ten constitute roughly 18% of the sample. What the time point label conveys for this sample: newly diagnosed GD, antithyroid drugs for less than 3 months. RNA was extracted from PBMCs in TRIzol for both TCR sequencing and RNA sequencing.

The data also belong to a second study, concerning T cells in Graves' hyperthyroidism and ophthalmopathy.

This specimen was peripheral blood mononuclear cells (PBMCs), taken at new diagnosis, from a patient treated with antithyroid drugs. The source is a woman aged 45-65 years with Graves disease. Donor details come from another sample of the same person, matched by shared clones.

This clonotype came up many times. The CDR3: CASSSDTQYF. CDR3 nucleotides: TGTGCCAGCAGCTCCGATACGCAGTATTTT. The chain is built from TRBV12-3 or TRBV12-4 and TRBJ2-3; D not certain. The CDR3 extends over 10 amino acids. Deletions cut 6 bases from V and 6 bases from J, with 4 bases between.

The rearrangement links TRBV5-1 to TRBJ2-2; 9 bases fit TRBD1. The CDR3 runs 15 residues. Germline values: CDR1 SGHRS, CDR2 YFSETQ. The V and J ends lost 7 bases and 7 bases, in that order; junction bases with no gene match: 11. Here the CDR3 reads CASYTTQGANGELFF. The CDR3 DNA is TGCGCCAGCTACACGACACAGGGGGCTAACGGGGAGCTGTTTTTT.

This clonotype was seen ten or more times. The chain combines TRBV18 with TRBJ2-1, with 7 bases fitting TRBD2. Germline CDR1 KGHSH, CDR2 LQKENI. The CDR3 extends over 14 amino acids. The V and J ends lost 0 bases and 5 bases, in that order; junction bases with no gene match: 1. The CDR3 bases are TGTGCCAGCTCACCACCGGGAGGGAACAATGAGCAGTTCTTC. Its translation is CASSPPGGNNEQFF.

This clonotype was counted at least ten times. This chain joins TRBV19 and TRBJ2-5; possible D gene TRBD1, 6 bases. Germline V lookup: CDR1 LNHDA, CDR2 SQIVND (reference sequence). V was trimmed by 6 bases and J by 2 bases, leaving 16 bases between them. The CDR3 covers 15 residues. The chain's CDR3 is CASSVRTDYQETQYF. The CDR3 nucleotides read TGTGCCAGTAGCGTGAGGACAGACTATCAAGAGACCCAGTACTTC. The complete variable domain, with remaining parts taken from reference TRBV19 and TRBJ2-5, reads DGGITQSPKYLFRKEGQNVTLSCEQNLNHDAMYWYRQDPGQGLRLIYYSQIVNDFQKGDIAEGYSVSREKKESFPLTVTSAQKNPTAFYLCASSVRTDYQETQYFGPGTRLLVL.

This clonotype occurred many times. CDR3 loop: CASSFYSGTSYEQYF. The CDR3 DNA sequence: TGTGCCAGCAGTTTCTACTCCGGGACCTCCTACGAGCAGTACTTC. The V call is TRBV28, the J call TRBJ2-7; the D gene could be TRBD1 or TRBD2 (5 bases each). Per the germline V gene, CDR1 is MDHEN and CDR2 is SYDVKM. V was clipped by 3 bases and J by 0 bases, with 12 bases between them. CDR3 size: 15 residues.

This rearrangement joins TRBV2 to TRBJ2-2, with D maybe TRBD2 (5 bases). CDR3 size: 13 residues. The germline CDR1 and CDR2 sequences are SNHLY and FYNNEI. The ends were cut back, 11 bases at V and 1 base at J, with 11 bases in the middle. In DNA form, the CDR3 reads TGTGCCGAGGGTGGTCTGAACACCGGGGAGCTGTTTTTT. It specifies CAEGGLNTGELFF.

The table lists this clonotype with a few counts. This chain links TRBV18 with TRBJ1-4; 7 nucleotides align to TRBD1. Germline CDR1 and CDR2: KGHSH and LQKENI. The J segment lost 2 bases and the V segment lost 3 bases, leaving 3 bases of the junction unmatched. The CDR3 has 15 residues. The chain's CDR3 is CASSPRDSTNEKLFF. The CDR3 DNA sequence: TGTGCCAGCTCACCCCGGGACAGCACTAATGAAAAACTGTTTTTT.

A few counts support this clonotype. A much bigger clone sits one base away, suggesting this may be a read error. V and J are TRBV30 and TRBJ2-7; no clear D. The CDR3 length is 12 residues. V lost 3 bases and J 6 bases, leaving 12 bases between the germline ends. The germline CDR1 and CDR2 sequences are GTSNPN and SVGIG (reference sequence). DNA for the CDR3: TGTGCCTGGAGCGTGAGGAGCTGCGAGCAGTACTTC. Translated: CAWSVRSCEQYF.

This clonotype came up many times. The chain employs TRBV6-1 and TRBJ1-3; weak D call: TRBD1 (6 bases). The germline CDR1 and CDR2 sequences are MNHNS and SASEGT. CDR3 length: 16 amino acids. V was trimmed by 6 bases and J by 0 bases, leaving 15 bases between them. Here the CDR3 reads CASSRRPDSSGNTIYF. For the CDR3, the DNA is TGTGCCAGCAGCCGAAGGCCGGACAGCTCTGGAAACACCATATATTTT.

A word on this clonotype: A much larger clonotype is one base distant, so this may be a read error. The chain joins TRBV28 to TRBJ2-5; no definite D call. In germline, CDR1 is MDHEN, CDR2 SYDVKM. The CDR3 is made up of 13 amino acids. The CDR3 bases are TGTGTCAGCAGTCCAACGAGGATCGGGACCCAGTACTTC. As protein: CVSSPTRIGTQYF.

This clonotype was found many times. The V and J genes are TRBV11-2 and TRBJ2-1; the match to TRBD2 covers 14 bases. This CDR3 spans 15 amino acids. Trimming at V came to 3 bases and at J to 8 bases, leaving 3 bases not matched to a gene. Germline loops: CDR1 SGHAT, CDR2 FQNNGV. The DNA for the CDR3 is TGTGCCAGCAGCTTGGGACTAGCGGGAGTGGATGAGCAGTTCTTC. It encodes CASSLGLAGVDEQFF. The full variable domain, with the rest looked up from reference TRBV11-2 and TRBJ2-1, is EAGVAQSPRYKIIEKRQSVAFWCNPISGHATLYWYQQILGQGPKLLIQFQNNGVVDDSQLPKDRFSAERLKGVDSTLKIQPAKLEDSAVYLCASSLGLAGVDEQFFGPGTRLTVL.

On this clonotype: One junction end does not reproduce the germline sequence, and a read error may be involved. The chain carries TRBV28 and TRBJ2-1; D is perhaps TRBD1 (6 bases). Germline lookup yields CDR1 MDHEN and CDR2 SYDVKM. This CDR3 comprises 13 residues. As DNA, the CDR3 is TGTGCCGGCAGTTTATACAGGGAAGGTGAGCAGTTCTTC. Its protein is CAGSLYREGEQFF.

This clonotype appeared many times. The V and J genes are TRBV6-5 and TRBJ1-1; TRBD1 matches at 7 bases. The germline CDR1 and CDR2 sequences are MNHEY and SVGAGI. CDR3 length: 14 residues. The junction had 4 bases not matched to a gene; V was cut back by 2 bases and J by 4 bases. CDR3 bases: TGTGCCAGCAGTTACACAGACAGGGCCACTGAAGCTTTCTTT. Residues: CASSYTDRATEAFF.

This clonotype showed up many times. The chain employs TRBV20-1 and TRBJ2-7; D unresolved. This CDR3 is built from 11 residues. Trimming left V 6 bases short and J 2 bases short, with 8 bases between. Germline CDR1 DFQATT, CDR2 SNEGSKA (reference sequence). CDR3 DNA sequence: TGCAGTGCCGACCGAGCCTACGAGCAGTACTTC. The encoded protein is CSADRAYEQYF.

This clonotype was picked up one time. The chain couples TRBV10-2 to TRBJ2-3, with 9 bases matching TRBD1. Germline V gene data show CDR1 as WSHSY and CDR2 as SAAADI. Losses at the gene ends were 0 bases for V and 3 bases for J; bases not matched to a gene: 4. The length of the CDR3 is 16 residues. As DNA, the CDR3 is TGCGCCAGCAGTGAGTCGACAGGGGGTAGGACAGATACGCAGTATTTT. Residues: CASSESTGGRTDTQYF.

The chain is built from TRBV6-1 and TRBJ2-7, with a weak D call TRBD1 (6 bases). The ends were cut back, 4 bases at V and 2 bases at J, with 12 bases in the middle. This CDR3 is 14 amino acids long. Per germline, CDR1 MNHNS and CDR2 SASEGT. The CDR3 loop is CASSVDRETYEQYF. CDR3 nucleotides: TGTGCCAGCAGTGTGGACAGAGAAACCTACGAGCAGTACTTC.

This clonotype appeared a single time. This likely traces to a read error, being one base from a far larger clone. The chain couples TRBV6-2 or TRBV6-3 to TRBJ2-7, with TRBD1 identical over 10 bases. The V gene's germline CDR1 is MNHEY and CDR2 SVGEGT. The CDR3 runs 15 residues. After removal of 4 bases from V and 4 bases from J, the junction contained 7 bases not matched to a gene. The CDR3 DNA follows: TGTGCCAGCAGTTCCATCGGGACAGGGGAATACGAGCAGTACTTC. It is translated as CASSSIGTGEYEQYF.

This clonotype was counted at least ten times. This chain connects TRBV19 to TRBJ2-3; TRBD2 might be the D (6 bases). The germline V gene encodes CDR1 LNHDA and CDR2 SQIVND (reference sequence). Between the trimmed V and J ends, which lost 6 bases and 5 bases, there was a span of 18 bases. The CDR3 covers 15 residues. CDR3 in DNA: TGTGCCAGTAGGGGACGACTAGATAGTGGAGATACGCAGTATTTT. Translating it yields CASRGRLDSGDTQYF.

This clonotype was counted many times. The gene calls are TRBV28 and TRBJ1-5; D possibly corresponds to TRBD1 (5 bases). From germline, CDR1 is MDHEN and CDR2 SYDVKM. The CDR3 has 15 amino acids. Trimming cost V 7 bases and J 4 bases, with 17 bases left between them. This CDR3 reads CASISPDKFNQPQHF. As DNA, the CDR3 is TGTGCCAGCATTTCCCCGGACAAGTTTAATCAGCCCCAGCATTTT.

V gene TRBV5-1 combines with J gene TRBJ2-1; the D gene is possibly TRBD1 (6 bases). The assigned J gene may be wrong: the sequence end matches TRBJ2-5 better. The CDR3 spans 16 residues. Germline V lookup: CDR1 SGHRS, CDR2 YFSETQ. The CDR3 loop is CASSLAATGAQETQYF. The CDR3 region has the DNA TGCGCCAGCAGCTTGGCGGCGACAGGAGCTCAAGAGACCCAGTACTTC.

This clonotype was counted a few times. J is TRBJ2-7 and V is TRBV12-3 or TRBV12-4; D unclear. V was shortened by 2 bases and J by 0 bases, with 8 bases between the two germline ends. The CDR3 loop spans 14 amino acids. The CDR3 region is CASSLQPPSYEQYF. CDR3 DNA sequence: TGTGCCAGCAGTTTACAGCCCCCCTCCTACGAGCAGTACTTC.

In this sample, this clonotype turned up a few times. The chain uses TRBV30 and TRBJ2-2; D tentatively reads TRBD1 or TRBD2 (6 bases each). With 1 base removed from V and 3 bases from J, the gap between germline ends came to 18 bases. Per the germline V gene, CDR1 is GTSNPN and CDR2 is SVGIG (reference sequence). The CDR3 length is 17 residues. The CDR3 DNA is TGTGCCTGGAGTGACTTGGGGCGGGACATGTACACCGGGGAGCTGTTTTTT. Its protein is CAWSDLGRDMYTGELFF.